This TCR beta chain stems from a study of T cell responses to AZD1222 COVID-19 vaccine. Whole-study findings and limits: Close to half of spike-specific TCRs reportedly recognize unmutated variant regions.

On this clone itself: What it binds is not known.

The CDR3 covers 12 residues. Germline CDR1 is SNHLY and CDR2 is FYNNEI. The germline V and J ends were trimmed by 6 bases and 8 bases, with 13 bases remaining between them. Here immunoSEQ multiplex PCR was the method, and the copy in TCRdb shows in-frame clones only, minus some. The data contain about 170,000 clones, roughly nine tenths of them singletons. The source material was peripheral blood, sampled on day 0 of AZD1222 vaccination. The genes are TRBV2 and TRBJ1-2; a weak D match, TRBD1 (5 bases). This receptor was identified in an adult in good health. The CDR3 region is CASRGEGSGYTF. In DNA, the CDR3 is TGTGCCAGCAGGGGGGAGGGTTCGGGCTACACCTTC.